The 13 T cell receptor beta chains listed next were all sequenced from one sample in a study of T cell responses to AZD1222 COVID-19 vaccine. Clones were read by immunoSEQ multiplex PCR, and TCRdb kept only the in-frame ones, dropping some. Among roughly 120,000 clones listed, 80% to 85% were seen once. The sample was peripheral blood, taken on day 0 of AZD1222 vaccination. The source is an adult in good health.

This sequence joins TRBV5-3 and TRBJ2-7, with a tentative D call TRBD2 (6 bases). TRBV5-3 is given ORF status, its function remaining uncertain. The CDR3 has 13 residues. Between the trimmed V and J ends, which lost 9 bases and 6 bases, there was a span of 19 bases. CDR3 sequence: CATREPNGGEQYF. The CDR3 nucleotides read TGTGCCACCCGGGAGCCAAATGGGGGCGAGCAGTACTTC.

This chain connects TRBV5-1 to TRBJ1-2, with a tentative D call TRBD1 (6 bases). This CDR3 is 12 amino acids long. The germline V and J ends were trimmed by 0 bases and 8 bases, with 8 bases remaining between them. Germline V gives CDR1 SGHRS, CDR2 YFSETQ. The CDR3 nucleotides read TGCGCCAGCAGCTTGGAGGGGGACGGCTACACCTTC. It is translated as CASSLEGDGYTF.

V is TRBV18 and J is TRBJ2-5, with TRBD2 matching over 7 bases. J was trimmed by 4 bases and V by 6 bases; bases with no gene match: 11. This CDR3 comprises 15 residues. Germline V lookup: CDR1 KGHSH, CDR2 LQKENI. CDR3 sequence: CASSPAAGEGETQYF. Here the CDR3 DNA reads TGTGCCAGCTCCCCTGCTGCCGGGGAGGGAGAGACCCAGTACTTC.

This clone was counted a single time. The chain is built from TRBV2 and TRBJ2-3; no definite D call. The V gene lost 10 bases and the J gene lost 2 bases, with 16 bases spanning the gap. This CDR3 is 14 amino acids long. Germline loops: CDR1 SNHLY, CDR2 FYNNEI. CDR3 in DNA: TGTGCCACCCTACCGGGTCCAAACACAGATACGCAGTATTTT. It yields the protein CATLPGPNTDTQYF.

This clone has a single count. The J gene is TRBJ1-4, the V gene TRBV6-5; 11 bases match TRBD1. V was pared by 6 bases and J by 8 bases, with 5 bases of the junction left unmatched. Germline V lookup: CDR1 MNHEY, CDR2 SVGAGI. The length of the CDR3 is 14 residues. Here the CDR3 reads CASRAGTGGEKLFF. For the CDR3, the DNA is TGTGCCAGCAGAGCCGGGACAGGGGGGGAAAAACTGTTTTTT.

V and J are TRBV4-3 and TRBJ1-1; D is undetermined. The CDR3 spans 13 residues. Deletions cut 0 bases from V and 1 base from J, with 3 bases between. CDR1 LGHNA and CDR2 YSLEER come from the germline V gene. The CDR3 DNA reads TGCGCCAGCAGCCAAGATTGGAACACTGAAGCTTTCTTT. It translates to CASSQDWNTEAFF.

V is TRBV4-2 and J is TRBJ1-5; a possible D gene is TRBD1 (5 bases). V gave up 0 bases and J gave up 2 bases, with 11 bases separating them. CDR1 is LGHNA and CDR2 is YNFKEQ in the germline V gene. The CDR3 consists of 16 residues. This chain's CDR3 is CASSQEVGGGNQPQHF. The CDR3 DNA reads as TGTGCCAGCAGCCAAGAGGTGGGAGGGGGCAATCAGCCCCAGCATTTT.

The V and J genes are TRBV5-1 and TRBJ2-1; no clear D gene. Trimming pared 4 bases from V and 3 bases from J, leaving 14 bases between. The CDR3 runs to 15 residues. Per germline, CDR1 SGHRS and CDR2 YFSETQ. The CDR3 sequence is CASSDLSGDYNEQFF. CDR3 coding DNA: TGCGCCAGCAGCGATCTATCGGGCGACTACAATGAGCAGTTCTTC.

J is TRBJ2-2 and V is TRBV12-3 or TRBV12-4; TRBD2 is a possible D gene (6 bases). The V end was cut by 6 bases, the J end by 4 bases, with 6 bases between. This CDR3 is built from 12 residues. The CDR3 coding sequence is TGTGCCAGCAGGGGGGGCACCGGGGAGCTGTTTTTT. It yields the protein CASRGGTGELFF.

The CDR3 DNA reads as TGTGCCAGCAGTTTAGCGGGGAGCTCCTATAATTCACCCCTCCACTTT. It encodes CASSLAGSSYNSPLHF. The chain is built from TRBV28 and TRBJ1-6; D ambiguous. This CDR3 spans 16 amino acids. The germline V gene has CDR1 MDHEN and CDR2 SYDVKM. V lost 2 bases and J 0 bases, leaving 8 bases between the germline ends.

The rearrangement uses TRBV25-1 and TRBJ2-7; 10 nucleotides align to TRBD1. Trimming cost V 3 bases and J 1 base; bases outside gene matches: 0. Looked up from germline, CDR1 is MGHDK and CDR2 is SYGVNS. This CDR3 spans 14 amino acids. The CDR3 coding sequence is TGTGCCAGCAGTGAGGGACAGGGGTCCTACGAGCAGTACTTC. It specifies CASSEGQGSYEQYF.

The chain is built from TRBV7-8 and TRBJ1-1; D call uncertain. The germline CDR1 and CDR2 sequences are SGHVS and FQNEAQ. The CDR3 runs 11 residues. Trimming removed 5 bases from V and 11 bases from J, with 12 bases in between. The CDR3 loop reads CASSPTISAFF. The DNA of the CDR3 is TGTGCCAGCAGCCCTACCATATCGGCTTTCTTT.

The rearrangement links TRBV28 to TRBJ2-5; TRBD1 matches 9 bases. This CDR3 is built from 14 residues. Germline V gene lookup returns CDR1 MDHEN and CDR2 SYDVKM. The ends lost 4 bases at V and 1 base at J; junction bases unmatched: 1. The CDR3, as DNA: TGTGCCAGCAGTTGGACAGGGGCCCAAGAGACCCAGTACTTC. It yields the protein CASSWTGAQETQYF.